Listed below are T cell receptor beta chains from one sample, sequenced in a study of blood T cell repertoires in COVID-19. TCRdb keeps only in-frame clones here, not all; method: immunoSEQ multiplex PCR. Of about 120,000 clones in the sample, 90% are singletons; the top ten hold 3.5% to 4.5%. Sequencing was carried out using peripheral blood. The origin of the receptors is a woman in her sixties or seventies with COVID-19, enrolled during active disease. Both conserved end residues are trimmed from each CDR3.

ASSLQIANTGELF	TRBJ2-2	TRBV5-4
ASSEAGGWAETQY	TRBJ2-5	TRBV2
ASSVDWGLNTEAF	TRBJ1-1	TRBV9
ASSPGLGFYEQY	TRBJ2-7	TRBV9
ASSLNDYGRVQF	TRBJ2-1	TRBV11-2
ASGFSGGAF	TRBJ1-1	TRBV12-5
ASSQGPYSPLH	TRBJ1-6	TRBV3-1/TRBV3-2
ASTLTRGTEQF	TRBJ2-1	TRBV5-1
ASSEGQTGETQY	TRBJ2-5	TRBV5-1
ASSSGQGYGYT	TRBJ1-2	TRBV19
ASSQDRFYGYT	TRBJ1-2	TRBV11-2
ASRGTGAEKLF	TRBJ1-4	TRBV5-1
ASSWITRQGLSYNEQF	TRBJ2-1	TRBV18
ASSQEKDRGDEQY	TRBJ2-7	TRBV4-1
ASSGSGTGVAKNIQY	TRBJ2-4	TRBV7-2
ASSYGRTVYGYT	TRBJ1-2	TRBV6-5
ASSPSGVYGNTIY	TRBJ1-3	TRBV18
SAEGRDGYT	TRBJ1-2	TRBV29-1
ASSYVKGAGNQPQH	TRBJ1-5	TRBV6-6
ASSQDWQGANYGYT	TRBJ1-2	TRBV4-2
ASSQETGGYDYGYT	TRBJ1-2	TRBV4-2
ASSSPDRGPKAF	TRBJ1-1	TRBV5-1
ASSPRGEETQY	TRBJ2-5	TRBV9
ASSSGLARGGTDTQY	TRBJ2-3	TRBV7-3
ASSEQGHGELF	TRBJ2-2	TRBV6-4
ATNPGTGNTIY	TRBJ1-3	TRBV24-1
AISGGQGNNYGYT	TRBJ1-2	TRBV10-3
ASSPPDSEKLF	TRBJ1-4	TRBV18
ASSTRRAGSYEQY	TRBJ2-7	TRBV7-2
ASSFRQGATNEKLF	TRBJ1-4	TRBV5-4
AISTPTSGDNEQF	TRBJ2-1	TRBV10-3
ASSTTGVTEAF	TRBJ1-1	TRBV2
ASSPTGINQPQH	TRBJ1-5	TRBV4-1
AISSYRGENTEAF	TRBJ1-1	TRBV10-3
ASSLALQVNYGYT	TRBJ1-2	TRBV7-2
ASSQETGLNTGELF	TRBJ2-2	TRBV4-3
ASSYGRGRNQPQH	TRBJ1-5	TRBV6-5
ASSPDNRALSYNEQF	TRBJ2-1	TRBV19
ASSQHRGQDTEAF	TRBJ1-1	TRBV7-9
ASRRLPRGPYGYT	TRBJ1-2	TRBV6-5
ASSRRTGASTDTQY	TRBJ2-3	TRBV6-2/TRBV6-3
ASSLTYGYT	TRBJ1-2	TRBV11-2
ASSLVGVDYGYT	TRBJ1-2	TRBV5-4